A single count supports the clone carrying this TCR beta chain. The source of the sample is a study of blood T cell repertoires in COVID-19. Overall study: Nucleic acid was either cDNA or gDNA, and it came from T cells, B-cell-depleted T cells, or PBMCs.

Seattle's enrolled individuals joined amid active infection and were then monitored longitudinally. Authors' methods: Nucleated cell number was recorded as an estimate derived from reference gene primer amplification. Produced via immunoSEQ multiplex PCR; TCRdb's table is partial and in-frame only. The DNA gave D and trimming, while V, J and clone size come from that table. The sample shows some 190,000 clones, 82% of them seen only once. Sequencing was performed on peripheral blood. This TCR was recovered from a woman between 55 and 75 years old with COVID-19, enrolled during active disease.

In DNA form, the CDR3 reads TGTGCCAGCAGTTTAGGGCAGACCTATGGCTACACCTTC. It translates to CASSLGQTYGYTF. The chain links TRBV28 to TRBJ1-2, with D unresolved. Germline CDR1 and CDR2: MDHEN and SYDVKM. This CDR3 has 13 residues. Trimming took off 2 bases at V and 4 bases at J, with 8 bases between the two ends.